This T cell receptor beta chain was found in a study of blood T cell repertoires in COVID-19. Looking at the study overall: Nucleic acid was either cDNA or gDNA, and it came from T cells, B-cell-depleted T cells, or PBMCs.

Those enrolled in Seattle joined during active infection and were followed longitudinally afterward. There are 17 residues in the CDR3. V was shortened by 1 base and J by 2 bases, with 15 bases between the two germline ends. Germline V gives CDR1 SGHTA, CDR2 FQGNSA. Original analysis: Amplification of reference gene primers provided the estimated nucleated cell counts. Here immunoSEQ multiplex PCR was the method, and the copy in TCRdb shows in-frame clones only, minus some. That table furnishes V, J and clone size, whereas the DNA furnished D and trimming. The sample includes under 200,000 clones, just under 85% of them seen just once.

This chain joins TRBV7-2 and TRBJ1-3; D is perhaps TRBD1 (5 bases). The clonotype comes from an elderly woman with COVID-19, enrolled during active disease. The sample was peripheral blood. The chain's CDR3 is CASSLGMGRIAGNTIYF. As DNA, the CDR3 is TGTGCCAGCAGCTTAGGGATGGGGCGAATAGCTGGAAACACCATATATTTT.